The sequence of this T cell receptor beta chain was determined in a study of cytomegalovirus exposure and HLA in healthy donors. Study details: Researchers found that about 84% of over 350 genotyped donors fell within the Caucasian-associated ancestry cluster.

Findings of the study overall: Clonal expansion was found to be greater in HLA-associated TCR beta chains than in equally common others in a later analysis.

On this clone: Its antigen remains unknown.

The PCR employed 60 Vbeta primers together with 13 Jbeta primers. This table comes from immunoSEQ multiplex PCR, and its TCRdb copy is limited to in-frame clones, with some not included. The data hold approximately 240,000 clones, with 70% to 85% observed a single time. Per germline, CDR1 SQVTM and CDR2 ANQGSEA. There are 12 residues in the CDR3. V was cut by 6 bases and J by 2 bases, with 7 bases left in between. The chain is built from TRBV29-1 and TRBJ1-4; tentatively, D is TRBD1 (5 bases). This TCR came from a woman aged 40-49 years in good health and CMV-seronegative. Sequencing was performed on PBMCs. The CDR3: CSVGGTNEKLFF. Written as DNA, the CDR3 is TGCAGCGTGGGGGGGACTAATGAAAAACTGTTTTTT.